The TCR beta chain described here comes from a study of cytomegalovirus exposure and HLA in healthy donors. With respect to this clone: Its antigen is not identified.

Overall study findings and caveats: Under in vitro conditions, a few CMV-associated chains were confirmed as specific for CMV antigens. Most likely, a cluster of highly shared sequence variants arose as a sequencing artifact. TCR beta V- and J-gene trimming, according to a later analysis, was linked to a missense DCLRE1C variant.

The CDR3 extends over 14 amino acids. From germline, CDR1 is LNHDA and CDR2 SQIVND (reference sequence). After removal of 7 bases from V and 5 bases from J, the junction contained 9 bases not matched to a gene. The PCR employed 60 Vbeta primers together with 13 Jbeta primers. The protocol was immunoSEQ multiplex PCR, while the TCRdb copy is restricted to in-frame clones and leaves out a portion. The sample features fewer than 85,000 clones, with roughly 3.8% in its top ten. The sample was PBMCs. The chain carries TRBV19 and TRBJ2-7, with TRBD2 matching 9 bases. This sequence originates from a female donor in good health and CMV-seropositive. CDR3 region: CASTGSGSIDEQYF. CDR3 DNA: TGTGCCAGTACCGGTAGCGGGAGCATCGACGAGCAGTACTTC.